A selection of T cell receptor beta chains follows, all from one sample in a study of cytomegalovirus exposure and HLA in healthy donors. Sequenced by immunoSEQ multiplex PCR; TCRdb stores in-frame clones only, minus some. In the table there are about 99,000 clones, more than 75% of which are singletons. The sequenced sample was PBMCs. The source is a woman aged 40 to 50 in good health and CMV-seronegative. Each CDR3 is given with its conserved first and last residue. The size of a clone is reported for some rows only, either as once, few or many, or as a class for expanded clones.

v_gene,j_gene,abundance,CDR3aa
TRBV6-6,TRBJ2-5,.,CASSRGEETQYF
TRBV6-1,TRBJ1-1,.,CASGAGANTEAFF
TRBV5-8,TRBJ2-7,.,CASSLAGGTYEQYF
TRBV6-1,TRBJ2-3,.,CASGDRGTDTQYF
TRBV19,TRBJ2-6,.,CASSMWGRGRVSGANVLTF
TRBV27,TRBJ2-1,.,CASSFFGTRDEQFF
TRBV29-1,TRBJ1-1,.,CSVGAGWNTEAFF
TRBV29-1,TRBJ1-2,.,CSVESGGPSRVGYTF
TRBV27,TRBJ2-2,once,CASMAGVRPRTGELFF
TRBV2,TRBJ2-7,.,CASSARGPRYEQYF
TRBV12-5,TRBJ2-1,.,CASGIQGVSSYNEQFF
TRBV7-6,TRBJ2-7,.,CASSFRDSPYEQYF
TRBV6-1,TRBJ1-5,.,CASSSQGYQPQHF
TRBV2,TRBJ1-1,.,CASNGQGANTEAFF
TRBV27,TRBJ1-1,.,CASRPDRGTEAFF
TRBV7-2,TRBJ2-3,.,CASSLRSSGRAKSDTQYF
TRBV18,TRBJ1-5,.,CASSHGQTIGNQPQHF
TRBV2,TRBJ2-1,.,CASSSIVQGLDYNEQFF
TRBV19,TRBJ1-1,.,CASSIGDSRRRDPEAFF
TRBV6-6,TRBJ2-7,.,CASTIIAGPARSKQYF
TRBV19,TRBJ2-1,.,CASSSDWIYNEQFF
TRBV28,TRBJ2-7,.,CASSFSRYEQYF
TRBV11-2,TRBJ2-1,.,CASSLVTLAAINEQFF
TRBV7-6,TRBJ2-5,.,CASSLDWPGGRAGTQYF
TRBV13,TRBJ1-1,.,CASKGPKGLGNTEAFF
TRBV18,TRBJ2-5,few,CASSPTGSNQETQYF
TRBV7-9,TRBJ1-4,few,CASSHEYNEKLFF
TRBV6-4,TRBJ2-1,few,CASSDQTSGSYNEQFF
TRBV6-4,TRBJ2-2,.,CASSPGNTGELFF
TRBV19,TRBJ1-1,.,CASSNTTRATEAFF
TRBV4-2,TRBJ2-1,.,CASSQPVGLADNEQFF
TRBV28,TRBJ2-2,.,CASSGRGATGELFF
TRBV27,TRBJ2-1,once,CASSLLRDVQFF
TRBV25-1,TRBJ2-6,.,CASSESNSGANVLTF
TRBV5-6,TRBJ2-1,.,CASSPRGGVTYNEQFF
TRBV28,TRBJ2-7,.,CASSLWGSNYEQYF
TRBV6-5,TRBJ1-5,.,CASSSRDGNQPQHF
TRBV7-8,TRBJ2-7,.,CASSPGTGDPYEQYF
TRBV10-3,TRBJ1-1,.,CAISAGQGMNTEAFF
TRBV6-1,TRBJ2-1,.,CASSDMDNFFNEQFF
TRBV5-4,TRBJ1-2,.,CASSNTGASYGYTF
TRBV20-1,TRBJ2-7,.,CSARDNYEQYF
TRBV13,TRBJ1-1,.,CASSPGGGAGFVFSEAFF
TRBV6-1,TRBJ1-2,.,CASSVDSYGYTF
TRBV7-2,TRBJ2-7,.,CASSLWAGGGYEQYF
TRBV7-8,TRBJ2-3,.,CASSLVSRGLLADTQYF
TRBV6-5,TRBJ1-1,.,CASSRRADSKAFF
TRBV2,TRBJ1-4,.,CASSESYRGYLFF
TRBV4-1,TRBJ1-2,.,CASSQGGGPYGYTF
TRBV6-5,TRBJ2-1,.,CASGGSSYNEQFF
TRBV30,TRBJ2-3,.,CAWSLGATQYF
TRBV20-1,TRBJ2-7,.,CSAIDRGEQYF
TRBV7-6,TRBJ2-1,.,CASSLGADEQFF
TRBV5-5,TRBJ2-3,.,CASSLRLAGDTQYF
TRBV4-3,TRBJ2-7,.,CASSPEGTLPFYEQYF